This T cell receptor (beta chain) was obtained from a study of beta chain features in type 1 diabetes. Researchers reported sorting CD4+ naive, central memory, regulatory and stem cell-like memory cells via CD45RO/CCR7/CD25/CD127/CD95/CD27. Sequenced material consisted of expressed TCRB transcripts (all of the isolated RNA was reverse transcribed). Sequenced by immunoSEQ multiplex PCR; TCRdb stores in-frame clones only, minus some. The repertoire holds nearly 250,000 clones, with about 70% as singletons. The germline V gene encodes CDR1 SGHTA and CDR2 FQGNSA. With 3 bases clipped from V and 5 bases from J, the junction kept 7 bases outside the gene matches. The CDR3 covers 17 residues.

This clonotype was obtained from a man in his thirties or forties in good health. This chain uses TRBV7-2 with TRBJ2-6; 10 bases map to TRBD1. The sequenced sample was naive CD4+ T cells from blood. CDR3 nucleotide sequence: TGTGCCAGCAGCTTGGTGGGACAGGGGCGAAGGGCCAACGTCCTGACTTTC. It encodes CASSLVGQGRRANVLTF. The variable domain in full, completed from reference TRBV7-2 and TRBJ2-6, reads GAGVSQSPSNKVTEKGKDVELRCDPISGHTALYWYRQSLGQGLEFLIYFQGNSAPDKSGLPSDRFSAERTGGSVSTLTIQRTQQEDSAVYLCASSLVGQGRRANVLTFGAGSRLTVL.